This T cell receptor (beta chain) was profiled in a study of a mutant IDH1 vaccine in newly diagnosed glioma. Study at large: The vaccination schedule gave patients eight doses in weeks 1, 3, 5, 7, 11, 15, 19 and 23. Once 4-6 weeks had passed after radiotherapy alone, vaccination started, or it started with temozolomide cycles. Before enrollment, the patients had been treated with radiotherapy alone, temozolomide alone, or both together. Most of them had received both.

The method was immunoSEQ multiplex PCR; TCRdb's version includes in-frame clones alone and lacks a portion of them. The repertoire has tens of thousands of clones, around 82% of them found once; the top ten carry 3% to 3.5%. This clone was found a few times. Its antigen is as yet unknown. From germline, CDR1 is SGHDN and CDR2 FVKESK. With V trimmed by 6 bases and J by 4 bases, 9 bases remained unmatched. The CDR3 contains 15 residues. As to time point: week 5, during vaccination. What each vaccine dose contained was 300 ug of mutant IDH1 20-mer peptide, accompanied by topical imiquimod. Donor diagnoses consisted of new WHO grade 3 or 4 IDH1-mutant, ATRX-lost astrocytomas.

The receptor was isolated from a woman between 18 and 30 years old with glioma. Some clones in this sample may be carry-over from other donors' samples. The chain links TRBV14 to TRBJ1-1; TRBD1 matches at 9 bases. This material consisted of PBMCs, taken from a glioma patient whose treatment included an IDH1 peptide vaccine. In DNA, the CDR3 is TGTGCCAGCAGGAAAACAGGGGGCGCGGGCACTGAAGCTTTCTTT. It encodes CASRKTGGAGTEAFF.